The 23 T cell receptor beta chains in this list originate from one sample, sequenced in a study of beta chain features in type 1 diabetes. Regarding the study as a whole: There was a moderate but significant shortening of TCRB CDR3s in all four CD4+ subsets of Type 1 diabetes patients.

All of the isolated RNA was reverse transcribed, so expressed TCRB transcripts were sequenced. Generated by immunoSEQ multiplex PCR, the TCRdb table keeps only in-frame clones and is missing some. The sample records hundreds of thousands of clones, under 15% being singletons. These TCRs' antigens remain unknown. The sample comprised naive CD4+ T cells from blood. The receptors originated from a man between 18 and 35 years old with type 1 diabetes.

This clone was observed a handful of times. J is TRBJ1-6 and V is TRBV7-9; D might be TRBD1 (6 bases). Germline V gene lookup returns CDR1 SEHNR and CDR2 FQNEAQ (reference sequence). There are 15 residues in the CDR3. V lost 5 bases to trimming and J lost 8 bases, with 16 bases between them. The CDR3 sequence is CASSVIDRLHSPLHF. In DNA form, the CDR3 reads TGTGCCAGCAGCGTAATAGACAGGTTACATTCACCCCTCCACTTT.

The rearrangement links TRBV5-1 to TRBJ2-3; 7 bases align to TRBD1. With 4 bases clipped from V and 0 bases from J, the junction kept 5 bases outside the gene matches. The CDR3 runs 15 residues. The germline V gene has CDR1 SGHRS and CDR2 YFSETQ. CDR3 region: CASSTTGESTDTQYF. In DNA form, the CDR3 reads TGCGCCAGCAGCACTACAGGGGAGAGCACAGATACGCAGTATTTT.

The chain has TRBV10-3 and TRBJ2-7; D is possibly TRBD1 (7 bases). The CDR3 covers 15 residues. V was shortened by 3 bases and J by 2 bases, with 14 bases between the two germline ends. Germline-derived CDR1 and CDR2 are ENHRY and SYGVKD. CDR3: CAISEAQGGTYEQYF. The CDR3 coding sequence is TGTGCCATCAGTGAAGCGCAGGGGGGAACCTACGAGCAGTACTTC.

The chain couples TRBV19 to TRBJ2-7, with D tentatively TRBD1 (6 bases). The V and J ends lost 3 bases and 4 bases respectively, with 13 bases between them. The CDR3 sequence is 14 residues long. Germline CDR1 LNHDA, CDR2 SQIVND (reference sequence). The CDR3 bases are TGTGCCAGTAGTATCCGGCAGGGGTATTACGAGCAGTACTTC. Protein: CASSIRQGYYEQYF.

This clone was seen more than once but under ten times. The rearrangement links TRBV2 to TRBJ2-3; D is unclear. From germline, CDR1 is SNHLY and CDR2 FYNNEI. This CDR3 has 12 residues. V gave up 10 bases and J gave up 2 bases, with 10 bases separating them. The CDR3 coding sequence is TGTGCCACCTCTACTATCACAGATACGCAGTATTTT. Protein: CATSTITDTQYF.

V is TRBV5-1 and J is TRBJ1-3; no clear D. This CDR3 is 14 amino acids long. The ends were cut back, 0 bases at V and 2 bases at J, with 6 bases in the middle. The germline V gene encodes CDR1 SGHRS and CDR2 YFSETQ. CDR3 region: CASSLEGTGNTIYF. Written as DNA, the CDR3 is TGCGCCAGCAGCTTGGAGGGCACTGGAAACACCATATATTTT.

This chain's CDR3 is CASSPTPGHGEKLFF. CDR3 coding DNA: TGTGCCAGCAGTCCCACCCCGGGGCATGGGGAAAAACTGTTTTTT. This sequence joins TRBV28 and TRBJ1-4, with a tentative D call TRBD1 (5 bases). This CDR3 comprises 15 residues. V dropped 5 bases and J dropped 8 bases, with 18 bases sitting between them. Germline assignment: CDR1 MDHEN and CDR2 SYDVKM.

This clone came up a few times. The CDR3 DNA reads as TGTGCCAGCAGCAACGGACAGGGCCCGAAGGAGTTCTTC. Its protein is CASSNGQGPKEFF. This chain connects TRBV5-6 to TRBJ2-1, with TRBD1 matching 8 bases. CDR3 size: 13 residues. V lost 4 bases to trimming and J lost 14 bases; unmatched junction nucleotides: 11. Per germline, CDR1 SGHDT and CDR2 YYEEEE.

This clone was found a few times. The gene calls are TRBV10-3 and TRBJ1-5, with 7 bases aligning to TRBD1. Germline loops: CDR1 ENHRY, CDR2 SYGVKD. CDR3 length: 13 amino acids. V gave up 6 bases and J gave up 2 bases; unmatched junction bases: 1. In nucleotides, the CDR3 is TGTGCCATCAGGGGGACAGGCAATCAGCCCCAGCATTTT. Residues: CAIRGTGNQPQHF.

The rearrangement links TRBV6-1 to TRBJ1-6; the match to TRBD1 covers 9 bases. V lost 5 bases and J lost 6; bases outside the gene matches: 2. The V gene's germline CDR1 is MNHNS and CDR2 SASEGT. CDR3 length: 14 amino acids. CDR3 amino acids: CASSLGQGNSPLHF. Here the CDR3 DNA reads TGTGCCAGCAGTCTGGGACAGGGTAATTCACCCCTCCACTTT.

The V call is TRBV7-2, the J call TRBJ2-3; the D gene is possibly TRBD2 (5 bases). The CDR3 contains 16 residues. Trimming removed 3 bases at V and 11 bases at J, with 24 bases between. Per germline, CDR1 SGHTA and CDR2 FQGNSA. The DNA for the CDR3 is TGTGCCAGCAGCTTCTTAGCCAGCGGTACACAGATTAGGCAGTATTTT. Its translation: CASSFLASGTQIRQYF.

This clone was seen more than once but under ten times. The CDR3 protein is CAWEGYADYGYTF. The CDR3 DNA reads TGTGCCTGGGAAGGGTACGCGGACTATGGCTACACCTTC. The rearrangement links TRBV30 to TRBJ1-2; no firm D call. Germline loops: CDR1 GTSNPN, CDR2 SVGIG (reference sequence). This CDR3 has 13 amino acids. V was cut by 5 bases and J by 3 bases, with 13 bases left in between.

The chain employs TRBV18 and TRBJ1-5, with TRBD1 identical over 7 bases. CDR1 and CDR2 from the germline V gene are KGHSH and LQKENI. The CDR3 has 14 amino acids. V was clipped by 2 bases and J by 4 bases; unmatched bases: 2. The CDR3 reads CASSPETGNQPQHF. CDR3 in DNA: TGTGCCAGCTCACCAGAGACAGGGAATCAGCCCCAGCATTTT.

The genes are TRBV4-1 and TRBJ2-7; 8 bases agree with TRBD1. Germline loops: CDR1 MGHRA, CDR2 YSYEKL. The J segment lost 7 bases and the V segment lost 4 bases, leaving 3 bases of the junction unmatched. The CDR3 spans 12 residues. The CDR3 nucleotides read TGCGCCAGCAGCCCGACAGGGGAGGAGCAGTACTTC. Amino acid sequence: CASSPTGEEQYF.

The chain links TRBV19 to TRBJ1-5; D unresolved. This CDR3 is built from 12 residues. Trimming stripped 5 bases from V and 9 bases from J, with 11 bases between. The germline V gene encodes CDR1 LNHDA and CDR2 SQIVND (reference sequence). CDR3 coding DNA: TGTGCCAGTAGTCCCGACTCGAGGCCCCAGCATTTT. Its translation: CASSPDSRPQHF.

The rearrangement links TRBV28 to TRBJ1-2, with 8 bases lining up with TRBD1. Germline V gives CDR1 MDHEN, CDR2 SYDVKM. The V and J ends lost 6 bases and 4 bases, in that order; junction bases with no gene match: 4. The CDR3 has 13 amino acids. In DNA, the CDR3 is TGTGCCAGCAGCCGGGACAGGATCTATGGCTACACCTTC. As protein: CASSRDRIYGYTF.

This clone was seen a few times. The chain combines TRBV27 with TRBJ2-3, with D hard to call. The V gene lost 4 bases and the J gene lost 1 base, with 15 bases spanning the gap. This CDR3 contains 16 residues. CDR1 and CDR2 (germline): MNHEY, SMNVEV (reference sequence). In DNA, the CDR3 is TGTGCCAGCAGTTCATTAACTTGGTACCGCACAGATACGCAGTATTTT. Its translation is CASSSLTWYRTDTQYF.

The chain recombines TRBV10-3 with TRBJ1-3; no firm D call. Trimming pared 6 bases from V and 3 bases from J, leaving 12 bases between. The CDR3 covers 14 residues. Germline CDR1 ENHRY, CDR2 SYGVKD. Here the CDR3 reads CAISPAGIGNTIYF. The DNA for the CDR3 is TGTGCCATCAGCCCAGCAGGAATTGGAAACACCATATATTTT.

CDR3: CASRDRGSQPQHF. As DNA, the CDR3 is TGTGCCAGCAGAGACAGGGGGAGTCAGCCCCAGCATTTT. The chain is built from TRBV27 and TRBJ1-5; 9 bases align to TRBD1. This CDR3 has 13 residues. Germline loops: CDR1 MNHEY, CDR2 SMNVEV (reference sequence). After removal of 6 bases from V and 6 bases from J, the junction contained 3 bases not matched to a gene.

The chain couples TRBV6-5 to TRBJ1-1, with D unresolved. CDR1 MNHEY and CDR2 SVGAGI come from the germline V gene. The CDR3 has 13 residues. V lost 8 bases and J 1 base, leaving 11 bases between the germline ends. DNA of the CDR3: TGTGCCAGCTCGGGGAGGGAGAACACTGAAGCTTTCTTT. It encodes CASSGRENTEAFF.

This clone was observed a handful of times. The rearrangement uses TRBV30 and TRBJ2-1, with TRBD1 matching 10 bases. There are 14 residues in the CDR3. Germline V CDR1 and CDR2: GTSNPN, SVGIG (reference sequence). J gave up 4 bases and V 4 bases, and 4 bases lay outside the gene matches. The CDR3 loop is CAWKTGGRYNEQFF. DNA for the CDR3: TGTGCCTGGAAGACAGGGGGCAGGTACAATGAGCAGTTCTTC. Combining the CDR3 with reference TRBV30 and TRBJ2-1 gives the whole variable domain SQTIHQWPATLVQPVGSPLSLECTVEGTSNPNLYWYRQAAGRGLQLLFYSVGIGQISSEVPQNLSASRPQDRQFILSSKKLLLSDSGFYLCAWKTGGRYNEQFFGPGTRLTVL.

V usage is TRBV6-5 and J usage is TRBJ2-7; D gene uncertain. Trimming removed 2 bases from V and 7 bases from J, with 12 bases in between. CDR3 size: 13 residues. CDR1 and CDR2 from the germline V gene are MNHEY and SVGAGI. This CDR3 reads CASSYTSAREQYF. The DNA of the CDR3 is TGTGCCAGCAGTTACACCTCAGCCCGGGAGCAGTACTTC.

The chain carries TRBV7-9 and TRBJ2-1, with TRBD2 identical over 7 bases. After removal of 4 bases from V and 5 bases from J, the junction contained 5 bases not matched to a gene. Germline CDR1 and CDR2: SEHNR and FQNEAQ (reference sequence). The CDR3 sequence is 14 residues long. CDR3 in amino acids: CASSSSGGNNEQFF. CDR3 in DNA: TGTGCCAGCAGCTCATCCGGGGGGAACAATGAGCAGTTCTTC.